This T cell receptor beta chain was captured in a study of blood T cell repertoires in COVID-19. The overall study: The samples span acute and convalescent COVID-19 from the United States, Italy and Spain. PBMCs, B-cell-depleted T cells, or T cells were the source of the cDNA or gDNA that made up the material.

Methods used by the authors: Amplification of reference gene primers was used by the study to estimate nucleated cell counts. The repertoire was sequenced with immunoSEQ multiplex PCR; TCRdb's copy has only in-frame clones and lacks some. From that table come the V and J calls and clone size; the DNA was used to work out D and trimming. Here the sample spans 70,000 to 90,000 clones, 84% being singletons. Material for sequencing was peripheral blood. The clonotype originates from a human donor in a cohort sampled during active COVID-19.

DNA for the CDR3: TGTGCCAGCAGTGAACCCCATTTGGAGCCCGAGCAGTACTTC. This codes for CASSEPHLEPEQYF. The chain combines TRBV6-1 with TRBJ2-7; D is undetermined. V was pared by 2 bases and J by 6 bases, with 14 bases between. Looked up from germline, CDR1 is MNHNS and CDR2 is SASEGT. The CDR3 runs 14 residues.